This T cell receptor (beta chain) was sequenced for a study of T-cell reconstitution after alpha-beta-depleted transplantation in children. Molecular barcoding with unique molecular identifiers was used for the TCRbeta library. Each CDR3 protein gets one entry after TCRdb re-called the PCR reads with MiXCR. The repertoire includes some 300,000 distinct CDR3 sequences, nearly 8% of them detected once, and 8.5% to 9.5% sits in the top ten. There are many counts of this clonotype. Antigen: not known. CDR1 and CDR2 (germline): DFQATT, SNEGSKA (reference sequence). The CDR3 covers 13 residues. V shed 6 bases, J shed 6 bases, and the junction held 8 bases outside the gene matches. Overall study findings and caveats: The origin of alpha-beta T cells about two months after transplant was reportedly several hundred expanded graft clones. Recipient T cells and thymic progenitors that survived gave rise to the high TCRbeta diversity observed at day 60 in some patients. Counts and diversity of T cells one year after transplant came mostly from newly produced T cells.

The J gene is TRBJ2-7, the V gene TRBV20-1, with 10 bases aligning to TRBD2. The sequence was collected from a female patient aged 2-9 years who had a stem cell transplant for Fanconi anemia, so the T cells may come from the graft donor. The sequencing here drew on peripheral blood, taken 360 days after TCRalphabeta/CD19-depleted stem cell transplant. The CDR3: CSAPGLAFGEQYF. The DNA for the CDR3 is TGCAGTGCCCCGGGACTAGCGTTTGGCGAGCAGTACTTC.